Each of the 17 T cell receptor beta chains below was sequenced from the same sample in a study of identical twins. TCRdb passed the 5' RACE reads through MiXCR, listing each CDR3 protein once. The sample yields 450,000 or so distinct CDR3 sequences, approximately 15% seen once. The same sample was also used in a study of yellow fever vaccine responses in identical twins.

Material: CD4+ T cells sorted from blood. The origin of the receptors is a woman under 30 in good health.

This clonotype showed up just a few times. The chain joins TRBV20-1 to TRBJ2-5; 9 positions agree with TRBD2. Per germline, CDR1 DFQATT and CDR2 SNEGSKA (reference sequence). Trimming took 8 bases from V and 4 from J; bases not matched to a gene: 5. The CDR3 has 12 residues. CDR3 in DNA: TGCAGTCTGCGGGGGGGCGCAGAGACCCAGTACTTC. It encodes CSLRGGAETQYF.

Turning to this clonotype: A much more abundant neighbour one base away suggests this may be a read error. The chain couples TRBV9 to TRBJ2-3; D may be TRBD2 (6 bases). In germline, CDR1 is SGDLS, CDR2 YYNGEE. There are 14 residues in the CDR3. Trimming left V 4 bases short and J 0 bases short, with 9 bases between. CDR3 protein: CASSRLVSTDTQYF. As DNA, the CDR3 is TGTGCCAGCAGCCGACTAGTTAGCACAGATACGCAGTATTTT.

The gene calls are TRBV20-1 and TRBJ1-2, with D possibly TRBD1 on 6 matching bases. The CDR3 extends over 14 amino acids. V was cut by 1 base and J by 1 base, with 10 bases left in between. The germline gives CDR1 DFQATT, CDR2 SNEGSKA (reference sequence). CDR3 sequence (DNA): TGCAGTGCTAGAGCAGGGGTGTATAACTATGGCTACACCTTC. The encoded protein is CSARAGVYNYGYTF.

This clonotype showed up many times. J is TRBJ1-5 and V is TRBV6-1, with 7 bases identical to TRBD1. This CDR3 has 15 amino acids. Germline V CDR1 and CDR2: MNHNS, SASEGT. After removal of 6 bases from V and 0 bases from J, the junction contained 5 bases not matched to a gene. Here the CDR3 DNA reads TGTGCCAGCAGAGAGGGACAGCTTAGCAATCAGCCCCAGCATTTT. Translated: CASREGQLSNQPQHF.

The chain recombines TRBV2 with TRBJ2-1; 7 bases match TRBD1. J was trimmed by 6 bases and V by 7 bases; bases with no gene match: 6. There are 13 residues in the CDR3. In germline, CDR1 is SNHLY, CDR2 FYNNEI. This chain's CDR3 is CASNEDRPNEQFF. CDR3 nucleotide sequence: TGTGCCAGCAACGAGGACAGGCCCAATGAGCAGTTCTTC.

The J gene is TRBJ2-7, the V gene TRBV20-1; 8 nucleotides line up with TRBD2. Trimming cost V 6 bases and J 5 bases; bases outside gene matches: 12. The length of the CDR3 is 14 residues. Germline V gene sequence: CDR1 DFQATT, CDR2 SNEGSKA (reference sequence). The CDR3 protein is CSAPVGNSGNEQYF. CDR3 nucleotide sequence: TGCAGTGCCCCTGTGGGGAATAGCGGGAACGAGCAGTACTTC.

The chain joins TRBV5-1 to TRBJ2-7; TRBD2 is a possible D gene (7 bases). CDR3 size: 16 residues. The V end lost 0 bases, the J end lost 5 bases, and 18 bases lay between the germline ends. Germline CDR1 SGHRS, CDR2 YFSETQ. CDR3: CASSLVPGGGADEQYF. The CDR3, as DNA: TGCGCCAGCAGCTTGGTTCCTGGGGGGGGGGCCGACGAGCAGTACTTC.

This clonotype was found a few times. The chain has TRBV29-1 and TRBJ2-7, with TRBD1 as a possible D gene (6 bases). The CDR3 is 15 amino acids. V was trimmed by 5 bases and J by 1 base, leaving 18 bases between them. Germline V gene data show CDR1 as SQVTM and CDR2 as ANQGSEA. CDR3 bases: TGCAGCGTTTCCCATACAACAGGGCGTTCCTACGAGCAGTACTTC. Encoded protein: CSVSHTTGRSYEQYF.

At least ten counts were recorded for this clonotype. The V call is TRBV20-1, the J call TRBJ2-5; 7 positions match TRBD1. The CDR3 runs to 12 residues. The germline gives CDR1 DFQATT, CDR2 SNEGSKA (reference sequence). V shed 1 base, J shed 4 bases, and the junction held 0 bases outside the gene matches. CDR3: CSARGTGETQYF. Written as DNA, the CDR3 is TGCAGTGCTAGAGGGACAGGAGAGACCCAGTACTTC.

J is TRBJ2-1 and V is TRBV6-5, with TRBD1 as a possible D gene (6 bases). The CDR3 loop spans 15 amino acids. Germline V gene lookup returns CDR1 MNHEY and CDR2 SVGAGI. Trimming shortened V by 4 bases and J by 0 bases, and 10 bases separated the two germline ends. CDR3 nucleotides: TGTGCCAGCAGTTCAGGGGCCTTCTCCTACAATGAGCAGTTCTTC. Amino acid sequence: CASSSGAFSYNEQFF.

The CDR3 loop is CASGRTGTAGELFF. CDR3 DNA: TGTGCCAGCGGACGGACAGGGACAGCCGGGGAGCTGTTTTTT. The rearrangement links TRBV11-3 to TRBJ2-2; 8 nucleotides match TRBD1. Germline-derived CDR1 and CDR2 are SGHNT and YENEEA. The CDR3 length is 14 residues. With V trimmed by 8 bases and J by 6 bases, 8 bases remained unmatched.

The sample holds a few counts of this clonotype. This chain joins TRBV5-1 and TRBJ2-7; D is perhaps TRBD2 (5 bases). Trimming removed 0 bases from V and 5 bases from J, with 9 bases in between. CDR3 length: 13 residues. Germline-derived CDR1 and CDR2 are SGHRS and YFSETQ. This CDR3 reads CASSLGGINEQYF. In DNA, the CDR3 is TGCGCCAGCAGCTTGGGAGGGATCAACGAGCAGTACTTC.

This clonotype has a handful of counts. The V call is TRBV7-2, the J call TRBJ2-1; 10 positions match TRBD2. Germline loops: CDR1 SGHTA, CDR2 FQGNSA. The CDR3 contains 16 residues. V shed 5 bases and J 8 bases; nucleotides not matched to a gene: 12. The CDR3: CASSIKAGGPTHEQFF. CDR3 bases: TGTGCCAGCAGCATTAAAGCGGGAGGGCCTACCCATGAGCAGTTCTTC. The whole variable domain, filled in from reference TRBV7-2 and TRBJ2-1, reads GAGVSQSPSNKVTEKGKDVELRCDPISGHTALYWYRQSLGQGLEFLIYFQGNSAPDKSGLPSDRFSAERTGGSVSTLTIQRTQQEDSAVYLCASSIKAGGPTHEQFFGPGTRLTVL.

This chain joins TRBV28 and TRBJ2-2; 7 nucleotides match TRBD1. The length of the CDR3 is 14 residues. Germline CDR1 is MDHEN and CDR2 is SYDVKM. V lost 7 bases, J lost 5 bases, and 7 bases stayed unmatched. CDR3 DNA: TGTGCCAGCATGGTCGGCAGGGGGACCGGGGAGCTGTTTTTT. Translation gives CASMVGRGTGELFF.

There are a few counts of this clonotype. The J gene is TRBJ1-4, the V gene TRBV3-1; 7 bases map to TRBD1. The germline gives CDR1 LGHDT, CDR2 YNNKEL (reference sequence). The CDR3 is 13 residues long. V lost 6 bases, J lost 7 bases, and 5 bases stayed unmatched. The chain's CDR3 is CASRSTGVEKLFF. The DNA for the CDR3 is TGTGCCAGCAGATCTACAGGGGTTGAAAAACTGTTTTTT. The full variable domain, its missing parts supplied by reference TRBV3-1 and TRBJ1-4, is DTAVSQTPKYLVTQMGNDKSIKCEQNLGHDTMYWYKQDSKKFLKIMFSYNNKELIINETVPNRFSPKSPDKAHLNLHINSLELGDSAVYFCASRSTGVEKLFFGSGTQLSVL.

This chain uses TRBV25-1 with TRBJ2-1; either TRBD1 or TRBD2 may fit D (5 bases each). CDR3 length: 15 amino acids. Trimming left V 4 bases short and J 7 bases short, with 17 bases between. Germline values: CDR1 MGHDK, CDR2 SYGVNS. This chain's CDR3 is CASSGSGPTGNEQFF. DNA of the CDR3: TGTGCCAGCAGTGGTTCAGGGCCGACGGGGAATGAGCAGTTCTTC.

This rearrangement joins TRBV20-1 to TRBJ2-2; 8 nucleotides match TRBD2. CDR3 length equals 16 residues. CDR1 DFQATT and CDR2 SNEGSKA come from the germline V gene (reference sequence). Trimming cost V 0 bases and J 5 bases; bases outside gene matches: 8. Here the CDR3 DNA reads TGCAGTGCTAGAGATGGGAGCGGGAGTTGGACCGGGGAGCTGTTTTTT. This encodes CSARDGSGSWTGELFF.